The 5 T cell receptor beta chains below come from one sample, sequenced in a study of long-term antiretroviral therapy in people with HIV. Run at survey level, the immunoSEQ assay was version v3.0. The method was immunoSEQ multiplex PCR; TCRdb's version includes in-frame clones alone and lacks a portion of them. This sample has about 21,000 clones; approximately 90% occur once, and the top ten carry 3.5%. The sample consisted of unsorted PBMCs, taken 2.3 years after starting antiretroviral therapy. The receptors here all came from a man aged 55 to 69 with HIV.

The V and J genes are TRBV19 and TRBJ2-1; TRBD1 matches at 9 bases. CDR1 and CDR2 (germline): LNHDA, SQIVND (reference sequence). This CDR3 has 15 residues. Unmatched junction bases numbered 9, after V lost 5 bases and J lost 7 bases. In DNA, the CDR3 is TGTGCCAGTAGTGTAACAGGGGGCGCTTGGAATGAGCAGTTCTTC. Its translation: CASSVTGGAWNEQFF.

The chain recombines TRBV6-6 with TRBJ2-3; TRBD2 matches at 14 bases. This CDR3 spans 15 amino acids. CDR1 and CDR2 (germline): MNHNY, SVGAGI (reference sequence). The junction had 8 bases not matched to a gene; V was cut back by 6 bases and J by 9 bases. In DNA, the CDR3 is TGTGCCAGCAGCAAGACTAGCGGGAGGGATTTAACGCAGTATTTT. Translated: CASSKTSGRDLTQYF.

The chain combines TRBV6-1 with TRBJ1-1, with 8 positions matching TRBD1. The CDR3 consists of 13 residues. Per germline, CDR1 MNHNS and CDR2 SASEGT. Losses at the gene ends were 4 bases for V and 7 bases for J; bases not matched to a gene: 5. CDR3 coding DNA: TGTGCCAGCAGTGTATCAGGGGGCCTTGAAGCTTTCTTT. Residues: CASSVSGGLEAFF.

The rearrangement uses TRBV18 and TRBJ2-1; 11 nucleotides agree with TRBD2. The CDR3 has 15 amino acids. The J segment lost 4 bases and the V segment lost 2 bases, leaving 1 base of the junction unmatched. CDR1 is KGHSH, CDR2 LQKENI, per germline. The CDR3 region has the DNA TGTGCCAGCTCACCAACTAGCGGGGGATACAATGAGCAGTTCTTC. It encodes CASSPTSGGYNEQFF.

The chain combines TRBV5-1 with TRBJ2-3, with D uncertain. V dropped 0 bases and J dropped 5 bases, with 10 bases sitting between them. The germline gives CDR1 SGHRS, CDR2 YFSETQ. This CDR3 contains 14 residues. The CDR3 coding sequence is TGCGCCAGCAGCTTGGAAGTGGTCGGAGATACGCAGTATTTT. Encoded protein: CASSLEVVGDTQYF.